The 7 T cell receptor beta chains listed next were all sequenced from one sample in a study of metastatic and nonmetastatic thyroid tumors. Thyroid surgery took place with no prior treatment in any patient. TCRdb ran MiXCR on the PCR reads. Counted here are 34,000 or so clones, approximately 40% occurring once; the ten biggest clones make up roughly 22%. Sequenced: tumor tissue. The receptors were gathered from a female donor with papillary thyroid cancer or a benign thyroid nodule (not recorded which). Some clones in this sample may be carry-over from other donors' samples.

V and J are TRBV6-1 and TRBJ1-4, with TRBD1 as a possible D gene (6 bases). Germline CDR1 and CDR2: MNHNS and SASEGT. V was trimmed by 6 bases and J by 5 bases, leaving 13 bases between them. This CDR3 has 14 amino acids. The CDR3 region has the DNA TGTGCCAGCAGACAGACAGGCCCGAATGAAAAACTGTTTTTT. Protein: CASRQTGPNEKLFF.

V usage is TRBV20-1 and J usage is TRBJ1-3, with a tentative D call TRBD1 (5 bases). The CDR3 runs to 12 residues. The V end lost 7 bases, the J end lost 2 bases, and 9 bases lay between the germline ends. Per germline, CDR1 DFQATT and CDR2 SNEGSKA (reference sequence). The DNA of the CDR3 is TGCAGTGAACAGGTCACTGGAAACACCATATATTTT. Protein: CSEQVTGNTIYF.

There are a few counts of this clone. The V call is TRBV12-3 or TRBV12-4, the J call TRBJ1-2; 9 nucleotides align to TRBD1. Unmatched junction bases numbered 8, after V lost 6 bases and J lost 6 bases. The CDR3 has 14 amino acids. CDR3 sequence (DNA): TGTGCCAGCAGCAACGGACAGGGGTCGAATGGCTACACCTTC. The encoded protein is CASSNGQGSNGYTF.

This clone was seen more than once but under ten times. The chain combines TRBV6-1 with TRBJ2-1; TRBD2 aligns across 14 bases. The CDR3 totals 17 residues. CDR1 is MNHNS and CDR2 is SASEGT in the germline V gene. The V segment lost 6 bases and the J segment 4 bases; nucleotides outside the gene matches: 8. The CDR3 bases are TGTGCCAGCAGGAAGGGACTAGCGGGAGTGGTGTACAATGAGCAGTTCTTC. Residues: CASRKGLAGVVYNEQFF.

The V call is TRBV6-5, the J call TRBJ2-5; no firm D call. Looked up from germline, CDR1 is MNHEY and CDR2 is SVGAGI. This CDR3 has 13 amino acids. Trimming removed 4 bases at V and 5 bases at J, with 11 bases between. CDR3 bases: TGTGCCAGCAGTTCTCAGCCCCCGGAGACCCAGTACTTC. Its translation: CASSSQPPETQYF.

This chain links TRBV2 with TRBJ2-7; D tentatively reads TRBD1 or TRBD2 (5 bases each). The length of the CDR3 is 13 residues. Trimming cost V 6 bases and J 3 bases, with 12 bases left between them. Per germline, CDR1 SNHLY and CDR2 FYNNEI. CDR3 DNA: TGTGCCAGCAGCGGGTTGGGGGACTACGAGCAGTACTTC. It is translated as CASSGLGDYEQYF.

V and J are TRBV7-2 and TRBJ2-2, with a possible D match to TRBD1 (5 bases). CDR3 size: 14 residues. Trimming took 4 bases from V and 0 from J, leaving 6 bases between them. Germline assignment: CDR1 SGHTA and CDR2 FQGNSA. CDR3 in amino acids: CASSSQANTGELFF. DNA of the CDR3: TGTGCCAGCAGCTCACAGGCGAACACCGGGGAGCTGTTTTTT.